This T cell receptor beta chain was recovered during a study of blood T cell repertoires in COVID-19. Study at large: PBMCs, B-cell-depleted T cells, or T cells provided the cDNA or gDNA that made up the material.

The assay was immunoSEQ multiplex PCR, and TCRdb's table has in-frame clones only and misses some. This sample has almost 250,000 clones, with about 87% found just once. With 5 bases removed from V and 2 bases from J, the gap between germline ends came to 10 bases. The CDR3 loop spans 13 amino acids. From germline, CDR1 is MNHEY and CDR2 SVGEGT. Participants spanned ages about 18 to 90 years and resided in about two dozen US areas. Grouping used clinical history reported by participants in a survey and questionnaire. Symptom resolution, clearance, or two negative PCRs marked donors in Cohort 3 as recovered.

The sequenced sample consisted of PBMCs or T cells enriched from blood (not recorded which). The receptor was isolated from a woman between 45 and 65 years old who had recovered from COVID-19. The chain joins TRBV6-2 or TRBV6-3 to TRBJ2-7; no reliable D call. CDR3 sequence: CASSKTWTYEQYF. In DNA, the CDR3 is TGTGCCAGCAGTAAGACATGGACCTACGAGCAGTACTTC.